The T cell receptor beta chain described here comes from a study of blood T cell repertoires in COVID-19. Study information: The study drew acute and convalescent COVID-19 samples from the United States, Italy and Spain.

Trimming took 5 bases from V and 4 from J, leaving 19 bases between them. Per germline, CDR1 MNHEY and CDR2 SMNVEV (reference sequence). The CDR3 consists of 16 residues. Participants' own reports of clinical history determined their cohort assignment. In the study's own analysis: Quantification of nucleated cells was approximated via reference gene primer amplification. Sequenced by immunoSEQ multiplex PCR; TCRdb stores in-frame clones only, minus some. V, J and clone size are taken as reported in that table, and D and trimming were inferred from the DNA itself. The data contain approximately 180,000 clones, more than 75% of them singletons.

The receptor was isolated from a human donor with acute COVID-19. The donor label of this sample is uncertain. Sequenced material: PBMCs or T cells enriched from blood (not recorded which). This chain joins TRBV27 and TRBJ2-3; possible D gene TRBD2, 5 bases. The CDR3 is CASSPPAGGWADTQYF. Here the CDR3 DNA reads TGTGCCAGCAGTCCACCGGCCGGCGGGTGGGCAGATACGCAGTATTTT.